This T cell receptor (beta chain) emerged from a study of blood T cell repertoires in COVID-19. Study summary: There were acute and convalescent COVID-19 samples, and they came from the United States, Italy and Spain. The cDNA or gDNA used as material had been derived from T cells, B-cell-depleted T cells, or PBMCs.

In the source study's methods: Nucleated cell number was recorded as an estimate derived from reference gene primer amplification. The repertoire was sequenced with immunoSEQ multiplex PCR; TCRdb's copy has only in-frame clones and lacks some. That table supplies the V and J calls and clone size; D and trimming were determined from the DNA. The table lists fewer than 200,000 clones, roughly 86% of them singletons. J lost 3 bases, V lost 2 bases, and 0 bases had no gene match. CDR1 is MNHEY and CDR2 is SVGEGT in the germline V gene. This CDR3 spans 15 amino acids. The TCR comes from a middle-aged man who had recovered from COVID-19. The rearrangement uses TRBV6-2 or TRBV6-3 and TRBJ2-2; TRBD2 matches at 10 bases. Sequencing was carried out using peripheral blood. In DNA, the CDR3 is TGTGCCAGCAGTTACGGGACTAGCGACACCGGGGAGCTGTTTTTT. Amino acid sequence: CASSYGTSDTGELFF.